This T cell receptor beta chain derives from a study of blood T cell repertoires in COVID-19 (dated by TCRdb to the early 2020s). Describing the broader study: Samples covering the acute and convalescent phases of COVID-19 were provided by collaborators in the United States, Italy and Spain. The prospective study material was composed of cDNA or gDNA derived from T cells, B-cell-depleted T cells, or PBMCs. The dataset comprised deeply sampled blood TCRbeta repertoires from subjects exposed to, actively infected with, or recovered from COVID-19. The repertoires were made available in a free public database intended to serve as a resource for research on the immune response to SARS-CoV-2. The samples were drawn from two sources: the first 160 participants of the ongoing ImmuneRACE study, and about 1,300 subjects contributed by 6 global collaborators. Nearly every sample came with metadata listing a de-identified subject ID, COVID-19 status, age in years and sex. Where available, HLA class I and class II types were obtained from metadata supplied by the sample provider rather than from assay-based typing.

The CDR1 and CDR2 encoded by the germline V gene are MNHNS and SASEGT. Measured from the cysteine to the phenylalanine, the CDR3 is 14 residues long. Only the CDR3 DNA stays, 42 bases, in frame from base 1. Cut back by 2 bases and 2 bases, the V and J ends lie 9 bases apart. TCRbeta CDR3 regions were amplified from genomic DNA by means of the immunoSEQ Assay, a bias-controlled multiplex PCR. Turning to the authors' computational methods: The number of nucleated cells in each sample was estimated by amplification of reference gene primers within the assay. To quantify the absolute abundance of each unique TCRbeta CDR3 rearrangement, sequence reads were collapsed and filtered. For each sample, productive Simpson clonality was calculated as the square root of Simpson's diversity index over productive rearrangements. The table comes from immuneACCESS by way of TCRdb, which keeps in-frame sequences with V and J called. Part of the clones is missing from these tables; in studies checked, under half for an unresolved V gene and the rest for unknown reasons. D and trimming come from the DNA, and the V and J calls and clone size come from that table. The sample has some 320,000 clones on record, roughly 90% of them singletons. The top ten hold about 4% of the sample.

Participants in the prospective study were enrolled through a virtual design, were aged roughly 18 to 90 years, and lived in 24 United States geographic areas. In the prospective study, participants were assigned to cohorts based on the clinical history participants reported in a screening survey and a study questionnaire. Exposed participants had been in contact, within 2 weeks of entering the study, with a person who had a PCR-confirmed or clinician-diagnosed case of COVID-19. In the prospective study, mobile phlebotomists collected whole blood, serum and a nasopharyngeal or oropharyngeal swab from each participant. Participants in the prospective study had the option to provide additional blood draws and questionnaires over a roughly 2-month period. Prospective study blood samples were shipped either frozen or at room temperature before DNA extraction. This clone has more than one count but fewer than ten. Its antigen is unknown. Base qualities are not at hand, and no much larger clone is one base apart.

What the research found in general, with its limitations: How much clinical and demographic metadata was included differed by source and by participant, and the metadata was provided uncurated.

The rearrangement combines TRBV6-1 with TRBJ1-1; no D segment can be confidently identified. The sample taken for sequencing was PBMCs or T cells enriched from blood (not recorded which). This receptor was obtained from a woman in her twenties or thirties who had been exposed to COVID-19. The bases read TGTGCCAGCAGTGAAACGAGGTCTAACACTGAAGCTTTCTTT. This gives the protein CASSETRSNTEAFF.